This T cell receptor beta chain is from a study of blood T cell repertoires in COVID-19. Across the whole study: Researchers got acute and convalescent COVID-19 samples from the United States, Italy and Spain. From T cells, B-cell-depleted T cells, or PBMCs came the material, which was cDNA or gDNA.

How the authors handled the data: Reference gene primer amplification gave estimated nucleated cell counts. Libraries were prepared by immunoSEQ multiplex PCR; TCRdb keeps only in-frame clonotypes and omits some of them. The DNA gave D and trimming, while V, J and clone size come from that table. The profile shows some 250,000 clones, more than 65% of them singletons. CDR1 is SGHTA, CDR2 FQGNSA, per germline. This CDR3 contains 15 residues. Trimming at V came to 5 bases and at J to 5 bases, leaving 9 bases not matched to a gene. The chain carries TRBV7-2 and TRBJ1-5; TRBD1 aligns across 7 bases. The TCR was taken from a man aged 50-59 years with active or convalescent COVID-19. The sequenced sample was peripheral blood. The CDR3 sequence: CASSPRDSHYQPQHF. The CDR3 region has the DNA TGTGCCAGCAGCCCCCGGGACAGCCACTATCAGCCCCAGCATTTT.